In its sample, the clone carrying this TCR beta chain was seen a few times. The sample is drawn from a study of CD8+CD57+ T cells in acquired aplastic anemia. Those patients picked for sequencing had displayed CD8+CD57+ cell expansion on flow cytometry. CDR1 and CDR2 (germline): KGHDR, SFDVKD. The CDR3 loop spans 8 amino acids. V lost 12 bases, J lost 14 bases, and 7 bases lay in between. Both TCR beta VDJ combination and CDR3 sequence profiling were carried out. Genomic DNA was the template for this profiling. MiXCR, run by TCRdb on the reads, gives a single entry per CDR3 protein. This table holds 150,000 or so distinct CDR3 sequences, roughly half found once.

This receptor was identified in a human donor with aplastic anemia. This rearrangement joins TRBV24-1 to TRBJ1-6; no reliable D call. Sequences were obtained from sorted CD4+, CD8+, or CD8+CD57+ T cells (not recorded which) from PBMCs. CDR3 sequence reads: CAPLTLHF. For the CDR3, the DNA is TGTGCCCCCCTAACCCTCCACTTT.